This passage covers 9 T cell receptor beta chains from one sample sequenced in a study of response to subunit inactivated influenza vaccine. In TCRdb, the RT-PCR reads were re-called with MiXCR into one record per CDR3 protein. The repertoire holds about 160,000 distinct CDR3 sequences, about 10% seen once, with approximately 35% in the top ten. Sequenced material: CD8+ T cells sorted from PBMCs, taken less than 30 months after vaccination. Source of these receptors: a man between 50 and 75 years old who received an inactivated influenza vaccine.

CDR3 bases: TGTGCCAGCAGTTACGGGGCGACGAACACTGAAGCTTTCTTT. Translated, it gives CASSYGATNTEAFF. The V gene is TRBV28, the J gene TRBJ1-1; possible D gene TRBD1, 5 bases. With 4 bases removed from V and 1 base from J, the gap between germline ends came to 10 bases. Germline V gene lookup returns CDR1 MDHEN and CDR2 SYDVKM. This CDR3 is built from 14 residues.

The chain combines TRBV29-1 with TRBJ2-1, with unresolved D. The CDR3 sequence is 13 residues long. Germline V lookup: CDR1 SQVTM, CDR2 ANQGSEA. Between the trimmed V and J ends, which lost 2 bases and 3 bases, there was a span of 8 bases. CDR3: CSVELTNYNEQFF. The CDR3 region has the DNA TGCAGCGTTGAACTAACTAACTACAATGAGCAGTTCTTC.

This clonotype came up a few times. The J gene is TRBJ2-7, the V gene TRBV6-1; D possibly corresponds to TRBD2 (6 bases). The V gene lost 8 bases and the J gene lost 7 bases, with 21 bases spanning the gap. Germline V gene sequence: CDR1 MNHNS, CDR2 SASEGT. The CDR3 is 14 residues long. CDR3 amino acids: CASGGPTGDGEQYF. Here the CDR3 DNA reads TGTGCCAGCGGGGGACCAACGGGGGACGGTGAGCAGTACTTC.

J is TRBJ2-5 and V is TRBV6-1, with D perhaps matching TRBD1 (5 bases). CDR1 MNHNS and CDR2 SASEGT come from the germline V gene. Trimming took 6 bases from V and 5 from J, leaving 19 bases between them. This CDR3 region has 15 residues. This CDR3 is CASRQEDTLGETQYF. The CDR3 nucleotides are TGTGCCAGCAGGCAAGAGGACACTTTGGGGGAGACCCAGTACTTC.

The V and J genes are TRBV6-2 or TRBV6-3 and TRBJ1-1, with D uncertain. Trimming cost V 6 bases and J 1 base, with 9 bases left between them. CDR1 and CDR2 from the germline V gene are MNHEY and SVGEGT. The CDR3 is made up of 13 amino acids. The CDR3 is CASRQTQNTEAFF. DNA of the CDR3: TGTGCCAGCAGGCAAACACAGAACACTGAAGCTTTCTTT.

The rearrangement joins TRBV10-1 to TRBJ2-7; no definite D call. V lost 3 bases, J lost 3 bases, and 6 bases lay in between. Germline values: CDR1 WNHNN, CDR2 SYGVQD (reference sequence). CDR3 length equals 12 residues. CDR3 sequence reads: CASSDVNYEQYF. As DNA, the CDR3 is TGCGCCAGCAGTGATGTCAACTACGAGCAGTACTTC.

The chain joins TRBV20-1 to TRBJ2-3; TRBD2 matches 11 bases. V was clipped by 6 bases and J by 0 bases; unmatched bases: 8. This CDR3 has 16 residues. From germline, CDR1 is DFQATT and CDR2 SNEGSKA (reference sequence). CDR3 residues: CSAEGTSGLSTDTQYF. The CDR3 nucleotides are TGCAGTGCGGAGGGGACTAGCGGCCTAAGCACAGATACGCAGTATTTT.

This clonotype showed up many times. The CDR3 sequence is CASSYSTVGLNGYTF. The CDR3 region has the DNA TGTGCCAGCAGTTACTCCACGGTCGGGTTGAATGGCTACACCTTC. V usage is TRBV6-5 and J usage is TRBJ1-2; no firm D call. V shed 0 bases and J shed 6 bases, with 14 bases lying between them. Germline values: CDR1 MNHEY, CDR2 SVGAGI. The CDR3 sequence is 15 residues long.

This clonotype was observed at least ten times. The rearrangement uses TRBV7-9 and TRBJ2-1, with D hard to call. The CDR3 runs 12 residues. V lost 2 bases and J 9 bases, leaving 8 bases between the germline ends. Germline CDR1 and CDR2: SEHNR and FQNEAQ (reference sequence). The CDR3 here is CASSLQEFEQFF. Here the CDR3 DNA reads TGTGCCAGCAGCTTACAAGAATTTGAGCAGTTCTTC.